A single sample is the source of the 5 T cell receptor beta chains below, sequenced in a study of T cells expressing NK-cell markers. After re-calling the 5' RACE reads, TCRdb lists one entry per CDR3 protein, DNA absent. The sample table includes 350,000 to 400,000 distinct CDR3 sequences. The source material was blood T cells: a sorted CD56 or NKG2C T cell subset, CD4+ or CD8+ T cells, or bulk PBMC T cells (not recorded which). These receptors came from a woman between 45 and 60 years old in good health.

CDR3 residues: CASSYPGRPYEQYF. The V and J genes are TRBV7-6 and TRBJ2-7; TCRdb picks TRBD1, but there is no DNA to check that call. CDR1 is SGHVS and CDR2 is FNYEAQ in the germline V gene. The CDR3 loop spans 14 amino acids.

This rearrangement joins TRBV28 to TRBJ1-5. CDR3 length: 14 residues. Germline V gene sequence: CDR1 MDHEN, CDR2 SYDVKM. The CDR3 sequence is CASRDQAGYQPQHF.

J is TRBJ2-1 and V is TRBV11-2; the TCRdb call, TRBD2, lacks DNA for checking. The CDR3 is 17 amino acids. Germline lookup yields CDR1 SGHAT and CDR2 FQNNGV. CDR3 protein: CASSHRLAGGAYNEQFF. Variable domain in full (rest from reference TRBV11-2 and TRBJ2-1): EAGVAQSPRYKIIEKRQSVAFWCNPISGHATLYWYQQILGQGPKLLIQFQNNGVVDDSQLPKDRFSAERLKGVDSTLKIQPAKLEDSAVYLCASSHRLAGGAYNEQFFGPGTRLTVL.

This chain uses TRBV6-5 with TRBJ2-1; TCRdb picks TRBD2, but there is no DNA to check that call. CDR1 is MNHEY, CDR2 SVGAGI, per germline. CDR3 length: 15 residues. CDR3 residues: CASSLSGSRYNEQFF.

V and J are TRBV12-3 or TRBV12-4 and TRBJ2-4; TCRdb returns TRBD1, unconfirmable since there is no DNA. CDR3 length: 16 amino acids. CDR3: CASRKTGASSLDIQYF.